These T cell receptor beta chains were read from a single sample in a study of blood T cell repertoires in COVID-19. The repertoire was sequenced with immunoSEQ multiplex PCR; TCRdb's copy has only in-frame clones and lacks some. The data contain tens of thousands of clones, over 80% of them singletons. Sequencing was carried out using peripheral blood. All receptors come from an elderly man with active COVID-19. Both conserved end residues are part of each CDR3. D genes are given only for firm matches. Expanded clones are given a class, and other clones once, few, many or no size at all.

- TRBJ1-4 TRBV9 - TGTGCCAGCAGCTACAGAGTTGCAACTAATGAAAAACTGTTTTTT CASSYRVATNEKLFF
few TRBJ2-7 TRBV4-3 TRBD2 TGCGCCAGCAGCCAAGCGGGGGGGCTCTACGAGCAGTACTTC CASSQAGGLYEQYF
- TRBJ2-7 TRBV6-5 TRBD2 TGTGCCAGCAGTTACTCGGCTAGCGGGCGCTACGAGCAGTACTTC CASSYSASGRYEQYF
- TRBJ2-7 TRBV7-9 TRBD2 TGTGCCAGCAGCTTAGTTGCGGGAGACGGCGAGCAGTACTTC CASSLVAGDGEQYF
- TRBJ2-5 TRBV14 TRBD2 TGTGCCAGCAGCATTTCCGGACTAGCGGGACGAGAGACCCAGTACTTC CASSISGLAGRETQYF
once TRBJ1-4 TRBV19 - TGTGCCAGTAGTATTCGACAGGTTGAAAAACTGTTTTTT CASSIRQVEKLFF
- TRBJ1-2 TRBV27 - TGTGCCAGCAGTTTAGGGCAGGGGTACTATGGCTACACCTTC CASSLGQGYYGYTF
- TRBJ2-7 TRBV6-2/TRBV6-3 TRBD1 TGTGCCAGCAGTGACAGGGGTATGTTCAACGAGCAGTACTTC CASSDRGMFNEQYF
once TRBJ2-1 TRBV19 - TGTGCCAGTAGTAGGAGCGTTAGCGATGAGCAGTTCTTC CASSRSVSDEQFF
- TRBJ2-5 TRBV4-1 - TGCGCCAGCAACCATCCAGGGTCCCAAGAGACCCAGTACTTC CASNHPGSQETQYF
- TRBJ1-5 TRBV5-6 - TGTGCCAGCAGCGAGACAGTAAATCAGCCCCAGCATTTT CASSETVNQPQHF
- TRBJ2-5 TRBV18 - TGTGCCAGCTCACCACCTACATTTAAAGAGACCCAGTACTTC CASSPPTFKETQYF
- TRBJ1-1 TRBV5-6 - TGTGCCAGCAGCCTGGGGGTTTACAGGGCGTCCACTGAAGCTTTCTTT CASSLGVYRASTEAFF
- TRBJ2-3 TRBV11-3 - TGTGCCAGCAGCCCCCTTAGGGGGAGAACAGATACGCAGTATTTT CASSPLRGRTDTQYF
- TRBJ2-1 TRBV7-9 TRBD2 TGTGCCAGCAGCCGGCGGGCTAGCGGGAGTTACAATGAGCAGTTCTTC CASSRRASGSYNEQFF
- TRBJ1-5 TRBV28 - TGTGCCAGCAGTTTACTCCAGGGAAGCCAGCCCCAGCATTTT CASSLLQGSQPQHF
- TRBJ2-5 TRBV7-8 - TGTGCCAGCAGCTTAGCGCTCGGGAGTGGGGAGACCCAGTACTTC CASSLALGSGETQYF
- TRBJ2-3 TRBV4-3 - TGCGCCAGCAGCCAGACTAGCACAGATACGCAGTATTTT CASSQTSTDTQYF
- TRBJ1-4 TRBV7-9 - TGTGCCAGCAGCCAGCCTTTGACAGCGCAGGAAAAACTGTTTTTT CASSQPLTAQEKLFF
- TRBJ2-7 TRBV5-1 - TGCGCCAGCAGCTTAATCCCCATAGACGAGCAGTACTTC CASSLIPIDEQYF
- TRBJ2-5 TRBV19 TRBD1 TGTGCCAGTAGTGCCGGGACAGGGAAACAAGAGACCCAGTACTTC CASSAGTGKQETQYF
- TRBJ2-7 TRBV27 - TGTGCCACCACATCCAGGGTCCCCCCCTACGAGCAGTACTTC CATTSRVPPYEQYF
- TRBJ2-2 TRBV28 - TGTGCCAGCAGTGGATCTTCGAGGACCGGGGAGCTGTTTTTT CASSGSSRTGELFF
- TRBJ1-5 TRBV7-2 - TGTGCCAGCAGCTTACAGGACAGCTTATCGCCCCAGCATTTT CASSLQDSLSPQHF
once TRBJ1-1 TRBV11-2 - TGTGCCAGCAGCTCCCAGACAGGGAACACTGAAGCTTTCTTT CASSSQTGNTEAFF
- TRBJ2-3 TRBV13 TRBD2 TGTGCCAGCAGCCTGAGCTTCGGGACTAGCACCACAGATACGCAGTATTTT CASSLSFGTSTTDTQYF
- TRBJ2-5 TRBV5-1 - TGCGCCAGCAGCTTTGACAGCCTCCAAGAGACCCAGTACTTC CASSFDSLQETQYF
- TRBJ2-2 TRBV11-2 - TGTGCCAGCAGCTCAGTCATGTCCCGGCTGTTTTTT CASSSVMSRLFF
- TRBJ2-1 TRBV6-2/TRBV6-3 TRBD2 TGTGCCAGCAGTTACGGGACTAGTATCGAGCAGTTCTTC CASSYGTSIEQFF
- TRBJ2-7 TRBV7-8 TRBD1 TGTGCCAGCAGCTTATTAGGGACAGGGGGTTTCAACGAGCAGTACTTC CASSLLGTGGFNEQYF
- TRBJ2-2 TRBV11-2 TRBD2 TGTGCCAGCACCCTGTTCTCGGGACTAACCCCCGGGGAGCTGTTTTTT CASTLFSGLTPGELFF
- TRBJ2-2 TRBV19 TRBD1 TGTGCCAGTACCCGACAGGGGGACGCCGGGGAGCTGTTTTTT CASTRQGDAGELFF
- TRBJ2-1 TRBV3-1/TRBV3-2 TRBD2 TGTGCCAGCAGCCAAGTCCCGGGACTAGCGGGAGTCGGCTCCTACAATGAGCAGTTCTTC CASSQVPGLAGVGSYNEQFF
- TRBJ2-1 TRBV28 TRBD2 TGTGCCAGCAGTCCCACTTTTCTTAGCGGAGCGGGAACCTACAATGAGCAGTTCTTC CASSPTFLSGAGTYNEQFF
once TRBJ2-7 TRBV11-2 - TGTGCCAGCAGGCCGGCAGGGGCCTCCTACGAGCAGTACTTC CASRPAGASYEQYF
once TRBJ1-2 TRBV7-9 TRBD1 TGTGCCAGCAGCCCCGACAGGGGAGGGAGCTACACCTTC CASSPDRGGSYTF
medium-sized TRBJ2-7 TRBV7-6 TRBD2 TGTGCCAGCAGCGCGGGGACTAGCGGCACCTACGAGCAGTACTTC CASSAGTSGTYEQYF
- TRBJ2-7 TRBV5-1 - TGCGCCAGCAGCTTGGAGACTAGTATCTACGAGCAGTACTTC CASSLETSIYEQYF
- TRBJ1-2 TRBV5-1 - TGCGCCAGCAGCTCCGGGACTAGGGGTGGCTATGGCTACACCTTC CASSSGTRGGYGYTF